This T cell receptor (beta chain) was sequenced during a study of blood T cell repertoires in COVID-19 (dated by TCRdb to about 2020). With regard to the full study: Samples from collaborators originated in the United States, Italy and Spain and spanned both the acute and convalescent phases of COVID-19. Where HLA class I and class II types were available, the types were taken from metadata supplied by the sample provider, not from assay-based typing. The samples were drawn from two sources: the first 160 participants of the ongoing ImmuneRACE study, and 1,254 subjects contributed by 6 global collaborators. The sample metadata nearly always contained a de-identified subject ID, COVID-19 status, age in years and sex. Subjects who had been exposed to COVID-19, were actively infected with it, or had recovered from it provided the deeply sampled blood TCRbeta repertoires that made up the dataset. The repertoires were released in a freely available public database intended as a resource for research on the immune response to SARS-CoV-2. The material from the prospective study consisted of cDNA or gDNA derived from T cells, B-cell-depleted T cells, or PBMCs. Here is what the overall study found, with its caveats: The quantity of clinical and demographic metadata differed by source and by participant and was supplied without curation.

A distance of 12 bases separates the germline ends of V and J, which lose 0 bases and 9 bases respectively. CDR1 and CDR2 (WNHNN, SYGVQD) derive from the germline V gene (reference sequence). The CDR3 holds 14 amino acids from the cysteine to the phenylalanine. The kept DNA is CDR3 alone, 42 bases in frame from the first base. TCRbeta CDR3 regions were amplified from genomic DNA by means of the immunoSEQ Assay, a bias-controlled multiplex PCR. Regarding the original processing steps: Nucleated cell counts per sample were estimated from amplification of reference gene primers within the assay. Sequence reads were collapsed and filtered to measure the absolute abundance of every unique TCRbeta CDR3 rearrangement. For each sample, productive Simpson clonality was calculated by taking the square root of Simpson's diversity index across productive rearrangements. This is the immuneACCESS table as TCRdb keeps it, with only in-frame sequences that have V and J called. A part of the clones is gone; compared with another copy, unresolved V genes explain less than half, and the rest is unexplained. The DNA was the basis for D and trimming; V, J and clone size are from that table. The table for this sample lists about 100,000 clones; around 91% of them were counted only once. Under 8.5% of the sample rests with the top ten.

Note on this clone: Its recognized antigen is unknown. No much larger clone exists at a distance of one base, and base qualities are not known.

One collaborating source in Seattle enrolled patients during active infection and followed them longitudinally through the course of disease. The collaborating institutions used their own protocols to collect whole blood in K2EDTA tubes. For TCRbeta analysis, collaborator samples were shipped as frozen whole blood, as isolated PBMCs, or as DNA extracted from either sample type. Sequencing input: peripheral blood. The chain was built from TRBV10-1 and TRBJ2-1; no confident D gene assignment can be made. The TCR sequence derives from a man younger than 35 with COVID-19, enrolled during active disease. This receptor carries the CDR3 CASSESRQSGEQFF. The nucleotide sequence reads TGCGCCAGCAGTGAGTCCAGACAATCTGGTGAGCAGTTCTTC.